The TCR beta chain described here comes from a study of identical twins. This clonotype has only a few counts. Its antigen is not known. cDNA carried unique molecular identifiers, and a universal primer site was added by template switching. A single record per CDR3 protein comes from TCRdb applying MiXCR to the 5' RACE reads. The sample includes 400,000 to 600,000 distinct CDR3 sequences, approximately 20% of them seen just once. General study results and limits: Models predicted too little out-of-frame TCR alpha sharing in monozygotic twins.

Deletions cut 6 bases from V and 2 bases from J, with 18 bases between. The germline V gene encodes CDR1 SGHDT and CDR2 YYEEEE. The CDR3 is made up of 15 amino acids. Donors uniformly comprised healthy Caucasians. These data also featured in a second study, about yellow fever vaccine responses in identical twins. That work states: Twins reportedly appeared to share part of their vaccine T cell response while keeping part individual.

Material for sequencing was CD4+ T cells sorted from blood. The chain is built from TRBV5-6 and TRBJ2-7; D gene unclear. The clonotype comes from a woman in her late teens or twenties in good health. The CDR3 region is CASTDKRTIPYEQYF. The CDR3 DNA reads as TGTGCCAGCACCGACAAGCGAACGATCCCCTACGAGCAGTACTTC.